This T cell receptor beta chain was retrieved from a study of human T cells and chemical hapten exposure. This clonotype came up many times. Time point described: patch test 2, 6 weeks after DPC sensitization. Treatment reported: therapeutic diphenylcyclopropenone sensitization with weekly scalp DPC. TCRdb re-called the RACE reads through MiXCR, storing one row per CDR3 protein. The sample yields about 40,000 distinct CDR3 sequences, over 3% seen once. The junction had 6 bases not matched to a gene; V was cut back by 4 bases and J by 2 bases. The CDR3 is made up of 16 amino acids. The germline V gene encodes CDR1 MDHEN and CDR2 SYDVKM.

The receptor comes from a middle-aged man with alopecia areata. Some clones in this sample may be carry-over from other donors' samples. The sequences come from whole blood, collected in connection with sensitization to the hapten diphenylcyclopropenone (DPC). The rearrangement joins TRBV28 to TRBJ2-2, with TRBD1 matching over 8 bases. The CDR3: CASSSTTGGNTGELFF. In nucleotides, the CDR3 is TGTGCCAGCAGTTCCACCACAGGGGGTAACACCGGGGAGCTGTTTTTT. The entire variable domain, with the rest obtained from reference TRBV28 and TRBJ2-2, is as follows: DVKVTQSSRYLVKRTGEKVFLECVQDMDHENMFWYRQDPGLGLRLIYFSYDVKMKEKGDIPEGYSVSREKKERFSLILESASTNQTSMYLCASSSTTGGNTGELFFGEGSRLTVL.